This T cell receptor (beta chain) was obtained from a study of T-cell memory formation after mild COVID-19. Study as a whole: TCR clustering was largely donor specific. Overall study results and limits: Day 15 to 85 contractors were CD4/CD8 balanced; later expanders leaned CD4+.

TCRalpha and TCRbeta libraries used 5'RACE with constant-segment primers and UMIs. From the 5' RACE reads, TCRdb called clonotypes with MiXCR, one entry per CDR3 protein. In the table there are around 370,000 distinct CDR3 sequences, under 25% of which are singletons. From germline, CDR1 is SEHNR and CDR2 FQNEAQ (reference sequence). The CDR3 runs to 13 residues. V was pared by 3 bases and J by 6 bases, with 8 bases between. This clonotype has more than one count but fewer than ten. What it binds is not known. The sequenced sample was PBMCs or a T cell subset sorted from them (not recorded which). The V call is TRBV7-9, the J call TRBJ2-2; D gene ambiguous. The origin of this receptor is an adult woman who had mild COVID-19 (a few samples of this study predate the infection). Cell type and time point are not known. CDR3 nucleotides: TGTGCCAGCAGCTTGACGGATGCCGGGGAGCTGTTTTTT. This codes for CASSLTDAGELFF.